This T cell receptor beta chain originates from a study of shared clonotypes between healthy human individuals (TCRdb year 2020). Describing the broader study: Three men and a couple of women, aged 18 to 49 years, made up the cohort. For each donor, CD4 naive and CD4 memory were each run on three plates, CD8 naive on two plates, and CD8 memory on one plate. The study deeply sequenced blood TCR repertoires of about 5 healthy adults to estimate repertoire size and the extent of clonotype sharing between individuals. To increase sequencing depth and limit assay-specific biases, different laboratories used diverse techniques to prepare libraries and sequence TCR repertoires. Between about 0.9 and 8.9 billion PBMCs per donor were obtained by leukapheresis.

Turning to this clone: What this receptor recognizes is not known. Base qualities were left out, and no much larger clone turns up one base away.

Healthy HIV-negative adults with no recently reported acute infections or vaccinations were included as donors. All donors were Caucasian adults living in Nashville, Tennessee, USA. CD4+ T cells were enriched by magnetic negative selection, after which naive cells were positively selected on CD45RA and the negative fraction was taken as the memory subset. After blood collection by leukapheresis, PBMCs were isolated using Ficoll-Histopaque density gradient centrifugation and then cryopreserved in the vapor phase of liquid nitrogen. Purity and quantity of every magnetically sorted T cell population were checked by analytical flow cytometry. Each sorted fraction had its genomic DNA isolated and then quantified by UV absorbance on a Nanodrop 2000c. Using the deep immunoSEQ assay, multiplex PCR amplified TCR CDR3 regions from genomic DNA. Extracted genomic DNA from each cell subset was distributed evenly across all wells of several immunoSEQ 96-well plates, and each plate was treated as a replicate. For sorted subsets, around 200 ng genomic DNA, equal to approximately 30,000 T cell genomes, was loaded into each replicate PCR. The purified libraries were quantified using a Qubit 3.0 fluorometer, sized with a Bioanalyzer 2100, and then quantified again using the KAPA Library Quantification kit. Each immunoSEQ 96-well plate was sequenced on its own single-read 150-cycle Illumina NextSeq 550 flow cell. As for the authors' bioinformatics: The immunoSEQ output contained only junctional sequences without quality scores, so filtering could not match that applied to full-length reads. Sequences were annotated with PyIR, a Python wrapper for IgBLAST v1.9, and V/J genes and CDR3 were assigned using IMGT germline references. Reads were filtered out if the reads had weak V/J assignments (E-value above 1e-6), no CDR3, stop codons, out-of-frame junctions, or ambiguous translated residues. A V3J clonotype was defined by an identical inferred V gene, J gene, and CDR3 amino acid sequence. Percentage overlap between repertoires was computed as shared unique clonotypes divided by the size of the smaller repertoire. Three approaches were used to assess repertoire richness: RTK rarefaction, the Chao1 estimator, and Recon v2.1 estimates of unobserved clonotypes. Generation probabilities for all TCRbeta clonotypes obtained by the gDNA method from a handful of donors were computed using OLGA. TCRdb retrieved this table from immuneACCESS and kept in-frame rearrangements only. Not all clones are present; in checked studies, unresolved V genes account for under half, and no reason is known for the remainder. V, J and clone size reflect that table, while D and trimming were determined from the DNA. Here the sample has 2,500,000 or so clones; 85% to 95% occur a single time. Approximately 0.41% of the sample rests with the top ten.

Points the paper makes about the study in general: Pairwise subsampling indicated that sequencing depth was expected to affect the degree of clonotype sharing among donors. Sampling was limited to blood, and TCR repertoires in tissue likely differ from TCR repertoires in blood. Rarefaction of sorted-subset datasets indicated incomplete sequencing despite the large sequencing depth. Naive subsets generally had larger estimated clonotype richness than memory subsets. Sharing across several donors was observed for approximately 4.6% of naive CD4, less than 4% of naive CD8, around 2.5% of memory CD4, and roughly 0.4% of memory CD8 clonotypes. The genetic and exposure-history diversity represented was limited by the small number of donors. Clonotypes shared by all four sorted-subset donors showed higher generation probabilities than non-shared clonotypes.

This clonotype originated in a man between 18 and 35 years old in good health. Some clones in this sample may be carry-over from other donors' samples. Sequenced: naive CD4+ T cells from PBMCs. The cell subset or site label, read with the paper, signifies: CD45RA+ positively selected.

The DNA sequence is as follows: TGTGCCAGTAGTATAGGGCCCGTTGAGAGGGATGAAAAACTGTTTTTT. This sequence encodes CASSIGPVERDEKLFF. This receptor chain uses TRBV19 and TRBJ1-4, with the D gene call left open. CDR1 and CDR2 (LNHDA, SQIVND) derive from the germline V gene (reference sequence). The CDR3 goes from the cysteine to the phenylalanine over 16 residues. Only CDR3 DNA is held: 48 bases, read in frame from base 1. V loses 1 base, J loses 6 bases, and the germline ends lie 15 bases apart.